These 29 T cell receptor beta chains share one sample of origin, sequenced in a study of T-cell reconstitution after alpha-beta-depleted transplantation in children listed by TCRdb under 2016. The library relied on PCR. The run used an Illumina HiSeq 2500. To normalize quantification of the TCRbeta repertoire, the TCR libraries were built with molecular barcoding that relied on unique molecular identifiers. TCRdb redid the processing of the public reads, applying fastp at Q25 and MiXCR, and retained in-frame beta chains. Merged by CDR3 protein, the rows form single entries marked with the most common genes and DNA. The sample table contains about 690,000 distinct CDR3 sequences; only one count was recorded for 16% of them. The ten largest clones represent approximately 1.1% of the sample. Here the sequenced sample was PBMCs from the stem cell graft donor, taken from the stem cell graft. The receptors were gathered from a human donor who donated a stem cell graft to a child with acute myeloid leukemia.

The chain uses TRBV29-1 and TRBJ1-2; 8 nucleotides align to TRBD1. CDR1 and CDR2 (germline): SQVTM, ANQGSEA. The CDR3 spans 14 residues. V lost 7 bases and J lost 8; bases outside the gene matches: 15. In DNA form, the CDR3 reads TGCAGCGCCGAATTTGAGACAGGGGACTTAGGCTACACCTTC. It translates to CSAEFETGDLGYTF.

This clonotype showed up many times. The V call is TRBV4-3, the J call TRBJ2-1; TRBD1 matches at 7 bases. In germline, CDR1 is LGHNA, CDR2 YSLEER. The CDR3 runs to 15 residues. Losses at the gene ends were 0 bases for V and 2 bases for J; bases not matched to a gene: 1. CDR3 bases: TGCGCCAGCAGCCAAGAAGGGGGCCCCTACAATGAGCAGTTCTTC. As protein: CASSQEGGPYNEQFF.

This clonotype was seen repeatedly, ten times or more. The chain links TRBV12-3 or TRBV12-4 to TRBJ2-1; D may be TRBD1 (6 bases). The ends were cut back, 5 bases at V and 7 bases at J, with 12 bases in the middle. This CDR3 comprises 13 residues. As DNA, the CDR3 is TGTGCCAGCAGTCCCGGGACAAGGAATGAGCAGTTCTTC. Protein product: CASSPGTRNEQFF.

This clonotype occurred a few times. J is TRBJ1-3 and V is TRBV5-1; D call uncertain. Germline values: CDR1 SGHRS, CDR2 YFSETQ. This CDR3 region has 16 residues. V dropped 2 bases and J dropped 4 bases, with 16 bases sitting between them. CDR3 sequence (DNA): TGCGCCAGCAGCTTAGCCGGACCCGAGAGGGGAAACACCATATATTTT. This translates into CASSLAGPERGNTIYF.

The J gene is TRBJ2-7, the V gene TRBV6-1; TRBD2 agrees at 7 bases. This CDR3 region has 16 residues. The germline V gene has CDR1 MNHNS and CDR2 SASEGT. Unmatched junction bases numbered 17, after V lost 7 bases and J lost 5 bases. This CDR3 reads CASTNRGVIAGDEQYF. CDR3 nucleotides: TGTGCCAGCACCAACCGAGGGGTTATAGCGGGCGACGAGCAGTACTTC.

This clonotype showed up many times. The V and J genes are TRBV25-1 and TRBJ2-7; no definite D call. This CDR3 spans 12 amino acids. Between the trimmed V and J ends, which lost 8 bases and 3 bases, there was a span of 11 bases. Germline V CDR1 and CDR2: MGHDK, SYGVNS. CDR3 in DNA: TGTGCCAGCCGATCATCTCTCTACGAGCAGTACTTC. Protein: CASRSSLYEQYF.

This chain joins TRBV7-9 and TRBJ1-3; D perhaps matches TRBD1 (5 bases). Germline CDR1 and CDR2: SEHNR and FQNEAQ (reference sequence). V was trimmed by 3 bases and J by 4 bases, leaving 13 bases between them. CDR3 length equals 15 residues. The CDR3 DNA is TGTGCCAGCAGCTTCGCCGGACGACAGGGAAACACCATATATTTT. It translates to CASSFAGRQGNTIYF.

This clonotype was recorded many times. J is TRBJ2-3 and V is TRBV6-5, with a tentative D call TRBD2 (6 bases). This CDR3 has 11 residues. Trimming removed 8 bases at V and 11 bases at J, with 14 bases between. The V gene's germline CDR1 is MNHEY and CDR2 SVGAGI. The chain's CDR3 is CASSTREKQYF. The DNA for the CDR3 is TGTGCCAGCTCAACTCGGGAGAAGCAGTATTTT.

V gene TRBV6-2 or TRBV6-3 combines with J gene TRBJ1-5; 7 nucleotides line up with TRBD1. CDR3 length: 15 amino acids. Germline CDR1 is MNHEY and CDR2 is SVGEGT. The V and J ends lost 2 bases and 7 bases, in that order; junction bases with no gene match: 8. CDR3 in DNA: TGTGCCAGCAGTTACCCAGGGGGAGGGGAGCAGCCCCAGCATTTT. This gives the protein CASSYPGGGEQPQHF.

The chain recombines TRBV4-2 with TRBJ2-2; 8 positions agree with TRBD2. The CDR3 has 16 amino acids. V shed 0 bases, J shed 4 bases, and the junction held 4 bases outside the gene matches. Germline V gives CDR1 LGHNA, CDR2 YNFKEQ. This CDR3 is CASSQDPAGATGELFF. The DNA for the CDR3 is TGTGCCAGCAGCCAAGACCCAGCGGGGGCCACCGGGGAGCTGTTTTTT.

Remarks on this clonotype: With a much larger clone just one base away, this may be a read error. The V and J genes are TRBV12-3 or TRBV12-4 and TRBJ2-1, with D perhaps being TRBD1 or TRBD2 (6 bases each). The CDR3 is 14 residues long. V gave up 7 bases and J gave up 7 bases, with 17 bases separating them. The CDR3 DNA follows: TGTGCCAGCAACCTGAGGGGGGCCTCGAATGAGCAGTTCTTC. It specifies CASNLRGASNEQFF.

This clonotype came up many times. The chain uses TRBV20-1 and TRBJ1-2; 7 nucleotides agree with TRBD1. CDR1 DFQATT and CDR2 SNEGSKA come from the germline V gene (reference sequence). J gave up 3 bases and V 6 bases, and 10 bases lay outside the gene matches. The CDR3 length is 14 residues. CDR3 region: CSAPDPTGYYGYTF. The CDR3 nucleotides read TGCAGTGCCCCCGACCCGACAGGGTACTATGGCTACACCTTC.

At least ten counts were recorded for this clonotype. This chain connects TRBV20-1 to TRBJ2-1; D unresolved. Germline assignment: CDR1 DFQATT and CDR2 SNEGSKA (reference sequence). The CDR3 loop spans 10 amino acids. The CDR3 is CSPKGNEQFF. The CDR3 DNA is TGCAGCCCAAAAGGAAATGAGCAGTTCTTC.

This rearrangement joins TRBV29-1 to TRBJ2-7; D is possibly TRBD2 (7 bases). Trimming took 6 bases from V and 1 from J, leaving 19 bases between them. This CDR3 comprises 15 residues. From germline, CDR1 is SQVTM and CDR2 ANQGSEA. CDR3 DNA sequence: TGCAGCGTCCTCGGGGGGACAAGCTGGTCCTACGAGCAGTACTTC. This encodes CSVLGGTSWSYEQYF.

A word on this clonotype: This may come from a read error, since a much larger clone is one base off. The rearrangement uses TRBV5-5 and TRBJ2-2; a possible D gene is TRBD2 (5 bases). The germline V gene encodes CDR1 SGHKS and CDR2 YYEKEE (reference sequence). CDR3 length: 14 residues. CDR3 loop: CASSSLGKAGELLF. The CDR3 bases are TGTGCCAGCAGCTCCTTAGGGAAGGCCGGGGAGCTGCTTTTT.

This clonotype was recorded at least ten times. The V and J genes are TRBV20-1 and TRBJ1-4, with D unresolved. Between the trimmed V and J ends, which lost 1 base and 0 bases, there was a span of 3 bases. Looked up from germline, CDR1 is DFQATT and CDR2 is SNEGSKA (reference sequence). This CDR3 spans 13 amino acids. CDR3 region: CSARGPTNEKLFF. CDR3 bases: TGCAGTGCTAGAGGACCAACTAATGAAAAACTGTTTTTT.

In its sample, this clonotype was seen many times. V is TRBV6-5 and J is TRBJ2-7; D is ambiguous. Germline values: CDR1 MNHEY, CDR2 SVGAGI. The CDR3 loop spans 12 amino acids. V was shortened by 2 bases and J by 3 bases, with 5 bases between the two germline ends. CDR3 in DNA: TGTGCCAGCAGTTACCCAGGCTACGAGCAGTACTTC. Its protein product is CASSYPGYEQYF.

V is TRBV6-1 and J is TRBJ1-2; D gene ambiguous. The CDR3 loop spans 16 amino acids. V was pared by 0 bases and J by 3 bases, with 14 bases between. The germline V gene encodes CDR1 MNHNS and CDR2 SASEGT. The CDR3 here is CASSEALRDGYYGYTF. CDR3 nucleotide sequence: TGTGCCAGCAGTGAAGCGCTTCGAGACGGGTACTATGGCTACACCTTC.

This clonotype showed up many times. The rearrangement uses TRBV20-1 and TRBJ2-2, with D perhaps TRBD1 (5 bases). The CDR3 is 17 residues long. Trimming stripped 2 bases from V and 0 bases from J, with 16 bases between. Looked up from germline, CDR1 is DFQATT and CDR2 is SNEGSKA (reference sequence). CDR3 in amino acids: CSARSSEGATNTGELFF. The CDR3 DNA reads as TGCAGTGCTAGATCTTCGGAAGGGGCCACGAACACCGGGGAGCTGTTTTTT.

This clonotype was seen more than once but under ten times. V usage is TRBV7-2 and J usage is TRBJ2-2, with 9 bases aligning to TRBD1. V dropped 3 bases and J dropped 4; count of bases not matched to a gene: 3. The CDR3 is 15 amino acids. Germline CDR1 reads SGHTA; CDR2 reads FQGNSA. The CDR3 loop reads CASSLDRGSTGELFF. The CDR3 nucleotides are TGTGCCAGCAGCTTGGACAGGGGTAGCACCGGGGAGCTGTTTTTT.

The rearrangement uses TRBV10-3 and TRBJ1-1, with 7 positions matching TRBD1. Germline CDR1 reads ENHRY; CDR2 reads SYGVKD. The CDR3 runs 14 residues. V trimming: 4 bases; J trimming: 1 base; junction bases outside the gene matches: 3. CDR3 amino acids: CAISAGTANTEAFF. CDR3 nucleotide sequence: TGTGCCATCAGTGCCGGGACAGCGAACACTGAAGCTTTCTTT.

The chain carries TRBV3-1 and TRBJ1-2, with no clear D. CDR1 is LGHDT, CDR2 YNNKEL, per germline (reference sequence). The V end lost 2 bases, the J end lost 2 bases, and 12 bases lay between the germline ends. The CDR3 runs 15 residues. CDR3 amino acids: CASSQPGIKNYGYTF. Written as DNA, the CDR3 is TGTGCCAGCAGCCAACCCGGCATCAAGAACTATGGCTACACCTTC.

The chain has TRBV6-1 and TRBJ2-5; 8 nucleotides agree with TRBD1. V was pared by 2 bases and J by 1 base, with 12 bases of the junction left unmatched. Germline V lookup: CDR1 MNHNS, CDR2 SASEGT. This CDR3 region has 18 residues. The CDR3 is CASSEKGQGSARQETQYF. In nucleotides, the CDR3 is TGTGCCAGCAGTGAAAAAGGACAGGGTTCGGCTCGCCAAGAGACCCAGTACTTC.

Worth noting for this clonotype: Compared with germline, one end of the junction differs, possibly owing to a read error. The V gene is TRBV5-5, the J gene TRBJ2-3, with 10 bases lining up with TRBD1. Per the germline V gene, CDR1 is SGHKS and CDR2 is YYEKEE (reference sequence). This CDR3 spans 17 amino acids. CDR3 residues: CASNLGSGTGGTDTQYF. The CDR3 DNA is TGTGCCAGCAACTTGGGTTCCGGGACAGGGGGCACAGATACGCAGTATTTT.

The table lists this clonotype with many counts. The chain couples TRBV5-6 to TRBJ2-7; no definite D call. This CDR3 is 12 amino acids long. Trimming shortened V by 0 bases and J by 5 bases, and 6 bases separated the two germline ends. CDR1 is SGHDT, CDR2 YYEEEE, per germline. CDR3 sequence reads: CASSLGDNEQYF. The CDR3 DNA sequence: TGTGCCAGCAGCTTGGGTGACAACGAGCAGTACTTC.

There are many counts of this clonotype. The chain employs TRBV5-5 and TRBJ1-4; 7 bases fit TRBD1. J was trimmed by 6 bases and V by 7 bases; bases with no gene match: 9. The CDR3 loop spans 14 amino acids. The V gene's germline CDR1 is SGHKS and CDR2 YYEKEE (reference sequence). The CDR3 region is CASSWEGADEKLFF. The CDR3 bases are TGTGCCAGCTCTTGGGAGGGGGCGGATGAAAAACTGTTTTTT.

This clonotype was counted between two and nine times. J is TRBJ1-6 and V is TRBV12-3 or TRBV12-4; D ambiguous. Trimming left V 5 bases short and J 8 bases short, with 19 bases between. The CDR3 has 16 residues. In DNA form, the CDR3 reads TGTGCCAGCAGTCTAACCGGGCACCCCTCGGATTCACCCCTCCACTTT. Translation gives CASSLTGHPSDSPLHF.

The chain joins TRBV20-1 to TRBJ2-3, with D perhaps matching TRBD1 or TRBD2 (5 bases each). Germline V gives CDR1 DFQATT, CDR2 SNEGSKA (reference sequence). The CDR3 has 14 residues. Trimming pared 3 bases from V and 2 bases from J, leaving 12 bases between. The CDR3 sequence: CSASKWGNTDTQYF. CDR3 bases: TGCAGTGCTAGCAAGTGGGGGAACACAGATACGCAGTATTTT.

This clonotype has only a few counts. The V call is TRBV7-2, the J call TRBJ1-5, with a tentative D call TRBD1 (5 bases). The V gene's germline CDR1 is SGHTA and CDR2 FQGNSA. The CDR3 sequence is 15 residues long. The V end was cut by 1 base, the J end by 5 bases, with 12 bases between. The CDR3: CASSLEGDPYQPQHF. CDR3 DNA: TGTGCCAGCAGCTTAGAAGGGGACCCCTATCAGCCCCAGCATTTT. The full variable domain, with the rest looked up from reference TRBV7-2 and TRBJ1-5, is GAGVSQSPSNKVTEKGKDVELRCDPISGHTALYWYRQSLGQGLEFLIYFQGNSAPDKSGLPSDRFSAERTGGSVSTLTIQRTQQEDSAVYLCASSLEGDPYQPQHFGDGTRLSIL.